Below are 20 T cell receptor beta chains sequenced from a single sample in a study of shared clonotypes between healthy human individuals. Here immunoSEQ multiplex PCR was the method, and the copy in TCRdb shows in-frame clones only, minus some. The sample carries hundreds of thousands of clones, less than 80% recorded once. Sequencing was performed on memory CD4+ T cells sorted from blood. Documented subset: CD45RA-negative fraction. Receptor source: a woman under 40 in good health.

This sequence joins TRBV5-1 and TRBJ1-1; TRBD1 aligns across 7 bases. Unmatched junction bases numbered 9, after V lost 4 bases and J lost 0 bases. CDR3 length: 16 amino acids. Per germline, CDR1 SGHRS and CDR2 YFSETQ. The chain's CDR3 is CASSEGGTALNTEAFF. The CDR3 DNA reads TGCGCCAGCAGCGAAGGAGGGACAGCTTTGAACACTGAAGCTTTCTTT.

In this sample, this clone turned up many times. J is TRBJ2-7 and V is TRBV4-1, with D possibly TRBD2 on 5 matching bases. Between the trimmed V and J ends, which lost 5 bases and 2 bases, there was a span of 13 bases. Germline-derived CDR1 and CDR2 are MGHRA and YSYEKL. This CDR3 region has 14 residues. CDR3 sequence: CASSMQLGTYEQYF. The CDR3, as DNA: TGCGCCAGCAGCATGCAACTAGGAACCTACGAGCAGTACTTC.

The chain joins TRBV28 to TRBJ2-7; D possibly matches TRBD1 or TRBD2 (5 bases each). Between the trimmed V and J ends, which lost 4 bases and 7 bases, there was a span of 20 bases. Germline loops: CDR1 MDHEN, CDR2 SYDVKM. The CDR3 has 15 amino acids. The CDR3 coding sequence is TGTGCCAGCAGTTCCACCGGGACGGGTTCCAAGGAGCAGTACTTC. Translation gives CASSSTGTGSKEQYF.

This chain links TRBV6-1 with TRBJ2-2; 7 bases align to TRBD1. The J segment lost 4 bases and the V segment lost 9 bases, leaving 8 bases of the junction unmatched. This CDR3 is 14 amino acids long. CDR1 and CDR2 (germline): MNHNS, SASEGT. CDR3 sequence reads: CASTSGQATGELFF. Written as DNA, the CDR3 is TGTGCCAGTACATCCGGACAGGCCACCGGGGAGCTGTTTTTT.

The chain carries TRBV19 and TRBJ1-3, with D possibly matching TRBD1 (5 bases). Trimming left V 6 bases short and J 0 bases short, with 15 bases between. The CDR3 loop spans 16 amino acids. CDR1 is LNHDA, CDR2 SQIVND, per germline (reference sequence). This chain's CDR3 is CASSLEGLSSGNTIYF. CDR3 DNA sequence: TGTGCCAGTAGCCTAGAGGGACTGAGCTCTGGAAACACCATATATTTT.

This chain's CDR3 is CASSFTNGEQYF. The CDR3 DNA follows: TGTGCCAGCAGCTTCACGAACGGCGAGCAGTACTTC. The chain couples TRBV11-2 to TRBJ2-7; D not resolved. Trimming pared 3 bases from V and 6 bases from J, leaving 9 bases between. The V gene's germline CDR1 is SGHAT and CDR2 FQNNGV. The CDR3 sequence is 12 residues long. Full variable domain (rest looked up from reference TRBV11-2 and TRBJ2-7): EAGVAQSPRYKIIEKRQSVAFWCNPISGHATLYWYQQILGQGPKLLIQFQNNGVVDDSQLPKDRFSAERLKGVDSTLKIQPAKLEDSAVYLCASSFTNGEQYFGPGTRLTVT.

The gene calls are TRBV5-1 and TRBJ2-1; 15 positions match TRBD2. The CDR3 runs to 16 residues. Germline V lookup: CDR1 SGHRS, CDR2 YFSETQ. J was trimmed by 15 bases and V by 0 bases; bases with no gene match: 10. CDR3: CASSLDGGLAGGRPFF. DNA for the CDR3: TGCGCCAGCAGCTTGGATGGGGGACTAGCGGGAGGTCGCCCGTTCTTC.

The rearrangement links TRBV7-3 to TRBJ2-1, with no clear D. The CDR3 loop spans 14 amino acids. Germline V gene data show CDR1 as SGHTA and CDR2 as FQGTGA. V lost 1 base and J 4 bases, leaving 8 bases between the germline ends. The CDR3 DNA is TGTGCCAGCAGCTTAAACTCGGTATACAATGAGCAGTTCTTC. Amino acid sequence: CASSLNSVYNEQFF.

This chain uses TRBV6-6 with TRBJ1-1; D not certain. The germline gives CDR1 MNHNY, CDR2 SVGAGI (reference sequence). The V gene lost 5 bases and the J gene lost 7 bases, with 8 bases spanning the gap. The CDR3 length is 11 residues. CDR3 amino acids: CASSLTSEAFF. CDR3 sequence (DNA): TGTGCCAGCAGTCTCACAAGTGAAGCTTTCTTT.

CDR3 bases: TGTGCCAGCAGTTACGCGCGGGGGCCTTCACAAGAGACCCAGTACTTC. Encoded protein: CASSYARGPSQETQYF. The chain combines TRBV6-5 with TRBJ2-5; maybe TRBD2 (7 bases). CDR3 length equals 16 residues. Trimming cost V 2 bases and J 2 bases, with 15 bases left between them. Germline CDR1 and CDR2: MNHEY and SVGAGI.

V gene TRBV28 combines with J gene TRBJ2-7, with TRBD1 identical over 7 bases. CDR3 length: 15 amino acids. The junction had 12 bases not matched to a gene; V was cut back by 6 bases and J by 4 bases. From germline, CDR1 is MDHEN and CDR2 SYDVKM. CDR3 loop: CASSREGARVYEQYF. Written as DNA, the CDR3 is TGTGCCAGCAGCCGCGAGGGGGCCCGAGTTTACGAGCAGTACTTC.

The chain has TRBV6-5 and TRBJ1-4; 7 nucleotides align to TRBD1. CDR1 MNHEY and CDR2 SVGAGI come from the germline V gene. The CDR3 extends over 16 amino acids. The trim removed 2 bases at V and 4 bases at J, leaving 7 bases unmatched. The DNA of the CDR3 is TGTGCCAGCAGTTACCCCCGGACAGGCCTTAATGAAAAACTGTTTTTT. Its protein is CASSYPRTGLNEKLFF.

The chain couples TRBV7-6 to TRBJ2-1; TRBD2 matches at 8 bases. V lost 0 bases, J lost 4 bases, and 8 bases stayed unmatched. There are 17 residues in the CDR3. The germline V gene encodes CDR1 SGHVS and CDR2 FNYEAQ. This CDR3 is CASSLAGAGETYNEQFF. The CDR3 DNA reads TGTGCCAGCAGCTTAGCCGGAGCGGGAGAGACTTACAATGAGCAGTTCTTC.

The genes are TRBV18 and TRBJ2-7; possible D gene TRBD2, 5 bases. Germline V gene data show CDR1 as KGHSH and CDR2 as LQKENI. The CDR3 contains 15 residues. Trimming took off 3 bases at V and 5 bases at J, with 17 bases between the two ends. The CDR3 region is CASSPTGIRENEQYF. In DNA, the CDR3 is TGTGCCAGCTCACCTACGGGTATTAGGGAGAACGAGCAGTACTTC.

CDR3 nucleotide sequence: TGTGCCAGCAGTCCAGGACAGGGGGCGGTCACTGAAGCTTTCTTT. Its translation: CASSPGQGAVTEAFF. The chain uses TRBV28 and TRBJ1-1; the match to TRBD1 covers 11 bases. V dropped 5 bases and J dropped 4; count of bases not matched to a gene: 6. The CDR3 sequence is 15 residues long. Germline CDR1 reads MDHEN; CDR2 reads SYDVKM.

The chain has TRBV11-1 and TRBJ2-5; TRBD1 agrees at 9 bases. In germline, CDR1 is SGHAT, CDR2 FQDESV (reference sequence). J was trimmed by 4 bases and V by 1 base; bases with no gene match: 10. The CDR3 is 17 residues long. CDR3 protein: CASSLDQKQGAGETQYF. CDR3 nucleotides: TGTGCCAGCAGCTTAGACCAGAAACAGGGGGCGGGAGAGACCCAGTACTTC.

This clone was counted a single time. The V and J genes are TRBV7-3 and TRBJ2-7; D may be TRBD2 (5 bases). There are 13 residues in the CDR3. The germline CDR1 and CDR2 sequences are SGHTA and FQGTGA. The V end was cut by 5 bases, the J end by 6 bases, with 14 bases between. The CDR3: CASSPREGGEQYF. The CDR3 DNA sequence: TGTGCCAGCAGCCCCCGGGAAGGCGGCGAGCAGTACTTC.

CDR3 bases: TGCGCCAGCAGCCACCCGGGACAGATCTCCTACGAGCAGTACTTC. Translation: CASSHPGQISYEQYF. The rearrangement uses TRBV4-1 and TRBJ2-7; 7 bases are shared with TRBD1. Germline V lookup: CDR1 MGHRA, CDR2 YSYEKL. The V and J ends lost 3 bases and 0 bases, in that order; junction bases with no gene match: 5. CDR3 length equals 15 residues.

The J gene is TRBJ2-7, the V gene TRBV5-1; D gene unclear. With 4 bases removed from V and 4 bases from J, the gap between germline ends came to 9 bases. The CDR3 has 12 residues. Germline-derived CDR1 and CDR2 are SGHRS and YFSETQ. CDR3 amino acids: CASSRAQYEQYF. DNA of the CDR3: TGCGCCAGCAGCCGGGCCCAATACGAGCAGTACTTC.

This clone was recorded a few times. The J gene is TRBJ2-6, the V gene TRBV30; TRBD2 might be the D (5 bases). Germline V gene lookup returns CDR1 GTSNPN and CDR2 SVGIG (reference sequence). The V gene lost 0 bases and the J gene lost 0 bases, with 15 bases spanning the gap. This CDR3 region has 18 residues. The CDR3 DNA follows: TGTGCCTGGAGTGTACTAAGGACTTCCAGCTCTGGGGCCAACGTCCTGACTTTC. Its protein product is CAWSVLRTSSSGANVLTF.